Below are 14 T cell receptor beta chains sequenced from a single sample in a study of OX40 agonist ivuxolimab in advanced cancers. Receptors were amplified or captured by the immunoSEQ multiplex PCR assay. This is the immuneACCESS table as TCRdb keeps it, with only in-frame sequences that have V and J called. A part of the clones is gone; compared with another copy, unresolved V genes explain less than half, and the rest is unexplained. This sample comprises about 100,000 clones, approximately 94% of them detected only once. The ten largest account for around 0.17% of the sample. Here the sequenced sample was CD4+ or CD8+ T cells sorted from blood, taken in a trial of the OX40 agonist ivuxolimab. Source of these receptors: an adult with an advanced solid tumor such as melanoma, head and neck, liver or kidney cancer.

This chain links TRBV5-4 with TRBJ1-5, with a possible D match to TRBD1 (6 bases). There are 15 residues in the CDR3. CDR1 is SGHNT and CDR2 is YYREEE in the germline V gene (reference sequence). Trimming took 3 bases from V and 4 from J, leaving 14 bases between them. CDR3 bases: TGTGCCAGCAGCTGGGGGGCAGGGCCGAATCAGCCCCAGCATTTT. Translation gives CASSWGAGPNQPQHF.

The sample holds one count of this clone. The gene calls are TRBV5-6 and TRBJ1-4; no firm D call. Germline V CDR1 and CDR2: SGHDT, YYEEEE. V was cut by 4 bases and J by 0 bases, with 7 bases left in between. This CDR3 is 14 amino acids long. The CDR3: CASSRFATNEKLFF. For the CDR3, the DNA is TGTGCCAGCAGCCGATTTGCAACTAATGAAAAACTGTTTTTT.

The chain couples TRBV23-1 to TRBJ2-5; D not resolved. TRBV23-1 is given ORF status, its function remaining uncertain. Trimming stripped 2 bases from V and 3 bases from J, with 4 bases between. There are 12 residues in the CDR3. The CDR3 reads CASSQGEETQYF. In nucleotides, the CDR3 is TGCGCCAGCAGTCAAGGGGAAGAGACCCAGTACTTC.

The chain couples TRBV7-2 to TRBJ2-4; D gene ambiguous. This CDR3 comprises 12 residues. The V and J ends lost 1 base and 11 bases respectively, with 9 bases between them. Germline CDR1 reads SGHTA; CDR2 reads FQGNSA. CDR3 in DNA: TGTGCCAGCAGCTTAGAAATTTCCCTTCAGTACTTC. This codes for CASSLEISLQYF.

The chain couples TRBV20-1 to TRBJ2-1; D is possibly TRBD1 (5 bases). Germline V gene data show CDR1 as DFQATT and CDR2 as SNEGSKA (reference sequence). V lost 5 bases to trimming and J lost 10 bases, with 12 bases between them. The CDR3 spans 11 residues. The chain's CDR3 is CSALQGFEQFF. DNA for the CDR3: TGCAGTGCTCTCCAGGGTTTCGAGCAGTTCTTC.

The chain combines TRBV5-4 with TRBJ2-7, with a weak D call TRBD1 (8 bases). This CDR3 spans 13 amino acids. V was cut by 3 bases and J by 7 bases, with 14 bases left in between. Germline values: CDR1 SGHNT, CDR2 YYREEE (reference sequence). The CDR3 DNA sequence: TGTGCCAGCAGCTACGACAGGGGAGGGGAGCAGTACTTC. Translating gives CASSYDRGGEQYF.

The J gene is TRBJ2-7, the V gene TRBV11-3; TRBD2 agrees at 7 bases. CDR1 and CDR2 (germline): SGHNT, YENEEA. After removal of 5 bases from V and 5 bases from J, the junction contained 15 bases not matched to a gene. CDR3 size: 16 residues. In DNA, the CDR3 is TGTGCCAGCAGCCAAGACGGGAGCGGGACGTTAAACGAGCAGTACTTC. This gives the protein CASSQDGSGTLNEQYF.

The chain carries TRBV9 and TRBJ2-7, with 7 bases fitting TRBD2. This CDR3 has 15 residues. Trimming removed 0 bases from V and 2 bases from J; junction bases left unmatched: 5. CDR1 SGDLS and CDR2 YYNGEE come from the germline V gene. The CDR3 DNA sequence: TGTGCCAGCAGCGTAGGATCTAGCGGAACCTACGAGCAGTACTTC. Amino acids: CASSVGSSGTYEQYF.

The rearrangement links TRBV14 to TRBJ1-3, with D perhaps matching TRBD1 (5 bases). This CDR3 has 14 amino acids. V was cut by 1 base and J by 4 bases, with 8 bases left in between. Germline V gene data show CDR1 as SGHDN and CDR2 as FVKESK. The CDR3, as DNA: TGTGCCAGCAGCCAAGGGACATCCGGAAACACCATATATTTT. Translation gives CASSQGTSGNTIYF.

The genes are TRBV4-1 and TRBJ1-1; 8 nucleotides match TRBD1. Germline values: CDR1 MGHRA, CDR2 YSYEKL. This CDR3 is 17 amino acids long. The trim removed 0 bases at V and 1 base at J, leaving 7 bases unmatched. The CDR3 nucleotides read TGCGCCAGCAGCCAAGAAGGACAGGGACGGACGAACACTGAAGCTTTCTTT. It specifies CASSQEGQGRTNTEAFF.

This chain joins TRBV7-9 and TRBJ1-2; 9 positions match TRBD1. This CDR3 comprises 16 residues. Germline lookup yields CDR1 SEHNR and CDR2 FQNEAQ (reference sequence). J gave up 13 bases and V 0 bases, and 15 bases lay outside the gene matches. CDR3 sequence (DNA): TGTGCCAGCAGCTTAGCGCTAATGGGACAGGGTTTTGACTCCACCTTC. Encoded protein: CASSLALMGQGFDSTF. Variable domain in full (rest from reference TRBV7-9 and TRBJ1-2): DTGVSQNPRHKITKRGQNVTFRCDPISEHNRLYWYRQTLGQGPEFLTYFQNEAQLEKSRLLSDRFSAERPKGSFSTLEIQRTEQGDSAMYLCASSLALMGQGFDSTFGSGTRLTVV.

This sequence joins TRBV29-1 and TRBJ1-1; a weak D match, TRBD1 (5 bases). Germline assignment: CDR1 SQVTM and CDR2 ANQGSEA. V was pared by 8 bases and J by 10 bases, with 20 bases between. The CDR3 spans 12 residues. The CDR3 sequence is CSTGLGGASAFF. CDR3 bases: TGCAGCACCGGACTTGGAGGGGCATCAGCTTTCTTT.

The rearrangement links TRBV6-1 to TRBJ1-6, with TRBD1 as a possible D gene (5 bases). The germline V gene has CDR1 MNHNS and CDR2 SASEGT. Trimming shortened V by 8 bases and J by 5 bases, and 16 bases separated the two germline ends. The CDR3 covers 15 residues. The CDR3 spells CASGALDSHNSPLHF. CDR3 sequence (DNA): TGTGCCAGCGGGGCTTTAGACAGCCATAATTCACCCCTCCACTTT.

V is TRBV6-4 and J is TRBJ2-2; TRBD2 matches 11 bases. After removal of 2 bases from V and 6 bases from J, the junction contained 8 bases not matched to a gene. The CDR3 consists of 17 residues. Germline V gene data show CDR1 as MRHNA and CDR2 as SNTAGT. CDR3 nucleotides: TGTGCCAGCAGTGACCTTCAATGGACTAGCGGGTCCGGGGAGCTGTTTTTT. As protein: CASSDLQWTSGSGELFF.